Below are 9 T cell receptor beta chains sequenced from a single sample in a study of graft-versus-host responses after intestinal transplantation. Assay: immunoSEQ multiplex PCR; the TCRdb copy retains only in-frame clones and omits some. The sample lists 50,000 to 75,000 clones, around 90% occurring once. Intraepithelial lymphocytes and lamina propria lymphocytes were released through processing of graft tissue. Sequenced material: ileum tissue, taken roughly 390 days after transplant. These TCRs come from a human patient who received an intestinal transplant, so some T cells may come from the graft donor.

The chain recombines TRBV5-6 with TRBJ2-1; D uncertain. The CDR3 consists of 11 residues. Germline V gene data show CDR1 as SGHDT and CDR2 as YYEEEE. V lost 3 bases to trimming and J lost 9 bases, with 7 bases between them. CDR3 sequence: CASSSSVEQFF. As DNA, the CDR3 is TGTGCCAGCAGCTCAAGTGTTGAGCAGTTCTTC.

V and J are TRBV2 and TRBJ1-1, with 7 bases aligning to TRBD1. The trim removed 4 bases at V and 4 bases at J, leaving 3 bases unmatched. The CDR3 loop spans 13 amino acids. CDR1 is SNHLY, CDR2 FYNNEI, per germline. CDR3 nucleotides: TGTGCCAGCAGTGCCCAGGGGGGCACTGAAGCTTTCTTT. It encodes CASSAQGGTEAFF. The full variable domain, its missing parts supplied by reference TRBV2 and TRBJ1-1, is EPEVTQTPSHQVTQMGQEVILRCVPISNHLYFYWYRQILGQKVEFLVSFYNNEISEKSEIFDDQFSVERPDGSNFTLKIRSTKLEDSAMYFCASSAQGGTEAFFGQGTRLTVV.

The V call is TRBV27, the J call TRBJ2-7, with 11 bases lining up with TRBD1. Germline trimming cut 11 bases from V and 2 bases from J; bases unmatched to any gene: 20. The germline CDR1 and CDR2 sequences are MNHEY and SMNVEV (reference sequence). The CDR3 loop spans 18 amino acids. CDR3 protein: CAAGPKYGDRGATYEQYF. Written as DNA, the CDR3 is TGTGCCGCCGGCCCAAAATATGGGGACAGGGGGGCGACCTACGAGCAGTACTTC.

J is TRBJ2-1 and V is TRBV5-1, with 13 bases aligning to TRBD2. Per germline, CDR1 SGHRS and CDR2 YFSETQ. The V segment lost 4 bases and the J segment 0 bases; nucleotides outside the gene matches: 7. This CDR3 region has 18 residues. CDR3 in DNA: TGCGCCAGCAGCCCCACTAGCGGGAGGGCCAGCTCCTACAATGAGCAGTTCTTC. Its translation: CASSPTSGRASSYNEQFF. Combining the CDR3 with reference TRBV5-1 and TRBJ2-1 gives the whole variable domain KAGVTQTPRYLIKTRGQQVTLSCSPISGHRSVSWYQQTPGQGLQFLFEYFSETQRNKGNFPGRFSGRQFSNSRSEMNVSTLELGDSALYLCASSPTSGRASSYNEQFFGPGTRLTVL.

The V gene is TRBV6-5, the J gene TRBJ1-1; unclear D gene. V shed 0 bases and J shed 3 bases, with 8 bases lying between them. The CDR3 length is 14 residues. CDR1 and CDR2 from the germline V gene are MNHEY and SVGAGI. The CDR3 sequence is CASSYSAPYTEAFF. CDR3 in DNA: TGTGCCAGCAGTTACTCGGCACCTTACACTGAAGCTTTCTTT.

The chain couples TRBV6-8 to TRBJ2-7, with 7 nucleotides matching TRBD2. CDR3 length: 18 residues. Trimming cost V 1 base and J 2 bases; bases outside gene matches: 14. Germline CDR1 reads MNHGY; CDR2 reads SAAAGT. CDR3 region: CASSYCVSQREAPYEQYF. Here the CDR3 DNA reads TGTGCCAGCAGTTACTGCGTCTCTCAACGGGAGGCTCCCTACGAGCAGTACTTC.

This chain uses TRBV19 with TRBJ1-1, with TRBD1 as a possible D gene (6 bases). The CDR3 runs to 11 residues. V gave up 9 bases and J gave up 8 bases, with 13 bases separating them. Germline loops: CDR1 LNHDA, CDR2 SQIVND (reference sequence). The CDR3 loop reads CASQTGLEAFF. DNA for the CDR3: TGTGCCAGCCAGACAGGCCTAGAAGCTTTCTTT.

The chain employs TRBV6-6 and TRBJ2-5; 9 bases fit TRBD2. CDR3 length: 16 residues. Germline-derived CDR1 and CDR2 are MNHNY and SVGAGI (reference sequence). Germline trimming cut 0 bases from V and 2 bases from J; bases unmatched to any gene: 4. DNA for the CDR3: TGTGCCAGCAGTTACTCGTTAGCGGGAGTACAAGAGACCCAGTACTTC. It is translated as CASSYSLAGVQETQYF.

V usage is TRBV15 and J usage is TRBJ2-7, with TRBD1 matching 9 bases. The CDR3 sequence is 15 residues long. The germline V gene encodes CDR1 LNHNV and CDR2 YYDKDF (reference sequence). V was pared by 3 bases and J by 2 bases, with 5 bases of the junction left unmatched. This CDR3 reads CATSSGTGHPYEQYF. The DNA of the CDR3 is TGTGCCACCAGCAGCGGGACAGGGCACCCCTACGAGCAGTACTTC.